One sample yielded the 10 T cell receptor beta chains listed below, sequenced in a study of blood T cell repertoires in COVID-19. The method was immunoSEQ multiplex PCR; TCRdb's version includes in-frame clones alone and lacks a portion of them. This sample has 250,000 to 350,000 clones; roughly 87% occur once, and the top ten carry roughly 2%. The sequenced sample consisted of peripheral blood. The receptors here all came from a woman in her forties or fifties who had recovered from COVID-19.

This clone has ten or more counts. This chain uses TRBV5-1 with TRBJ1-1; no reliable D call. The length of the CDR3 is 12 residues. V was pared by 1 base and J by 6 bases, with 7 bases between. CDR1 and CDR2 from the germline V gene are SGHRS and YFSETQ. This CDR3 reads CASSLSGPEAFF. CDR3 DNA: TGCGCCAGCAGCTTGTCTGGGCCTGAAGCTTTCTTT.

V usage is TRBV18 and J usage is TRBJ1-2; TRBD1 matches at 7 bases. Germline trimming cut 6 bases from V and 8 bases from J; bases unmatched to any gene: 9. The germline V gene has CDR1 KGHSH and CDR2 LQKENI. CDR3 size: 13 residues. The CDR3 spells CASSPTGSEGYTF. The CDR3 DNA sequence: TGTGCCAGCTCGCCGACAGGGTCGGAGGGCTACACCTTC.

The chain recombines TRBV18 with TRBJ1-2; unclear D gene. Between the trimmed V and J ends, which lost 1 base and 0 bases, there was a span of 9 bases. This CDR3 is 15 amino acids long. Germline V lookup: CDR1 KGHSH, CDR2 LQKENI. The CDR3 spells CASSPRADTNYGYTF. The CDR3 region has the DNA TGTGCCAGCTCACCACGGGCAGACACTAACTATGGCTACACCTTC.

Only one count was recorded for this clone. The V and J genes are TRBV7-8 and TRBJ2-1; perhaps TRBD2 as D (6 bases). V was shortened by 3 bases and J by 5 bases, with 14 bases between the two germline ends. The CDR3 is 15 residues long. Germline V gene data show CDR1 as SGHVS and CDR2 as FQNEAQ. CDR3 sequence reads: CASSFQSGVDNEQFF. The CDR3 DNA follows: TGTGCCAGCAGCTTCCAATCGGGAGTTGACAATGAGCAGTTCTTC. The full variable domain, rest sourced from reference TRBV7-8 and TRBJ2-1, is GAGVSQSPRYKVAKRGQDVALRCDPISGHVSLFWYQQALGQGPEFLTYFQNEAQLDKSGLPSDRFFAERPEGSVSTLKIQRTQQEDSAVYLCASSFQSGVDNEQFFGPGTRLTVL.

The V call is TRBV19, the J call TRBJ2-1, with 9 bases identical to TRBD2. The CDR3 is 14 residues long. V dropped 6 bases and J dropped 6; count of bases not matched to a gene: 6. Germline CDR1 reads LNHDA; CDR2 reads SQIVND (reference sequence). The CDR3 DNA follows: TGTGCCAGTAGCGCGGGCGGGAGGGGCAATGAGCAGTTCTTC. This encodes CASSAGGRGNEQFF.

The chain has TRBV12-5 and TRBJ1-2, with no clear D. The CDR3 covers 14 residues. V shed 1 base and J shed 4 bases, with 10 bases lying between them. The germline gives CDR1 LGHNT, CDR2 FRNRAP. For the CDR3, the DNA is TGTGCTAGTGGTTTGGAAGTAGGACTCTATGGCTACACCTTC. As protein: CASGLEVGLYGYTF.

The chain recombines TRBV28 with TRBJ2-1; 11 positions agree with TRBD2. Germline lookup yields CDR1 MDHEN and CDR2 SYDVKM. This CDR3 is built from 16 residues. V lost 3 bases, J lost 5 bases, and 6 bases stayed unmatched. The CDR3 sequence: CASSFLTSGRHNEQFF. The CDR3 coding sequence is TGTGCCAGCAGTTTCCTAACTAGCGGGAGACACAATGAGCAGTTCTTC.

The V gene is TRBV9, the J gene TRBJ2-4; TRBD2 aligns across 7 bases. Germline CDR1 and CDR2: SGDLS and YYNGEE. The ends lost 2 bases at V and 9 bases at J; junction bases unmatched: 11. CDR3 length: 15 amino acids. The CDR3 DNA follows: TGTGCCAGCAGCGTTAGAGCGGGGTCTGGTGGCATTCAGTACTTC. Translation: CASSVRAGSGGIQYF.

The chain uses TRBV19 and TRBJ1-5; D remains ambiguous. Germline-derived CDR1 and CDR2 are LNHDA and SQIVND (reference sequence). The CDR3 sequence is 12 residues long. With 5 bases removed from V and 4 bases from J, the gap between germline ends came to 6 bases. The CDR3 DNA sequence: TGTGCCAGTAGTTTCTTGAATCAGCCCCAGCATTTT. Protein sequence: CASSFLNQPQHF.

This clone was counted once. The genes are TRBV7-3 and TRBJ2-6, with D uncertain. Germline CDR1 and CDR2: SGHTA and FQGTGA. The CDR3 sequence is 14 residues long. V was shortened by 4 bases and J by 0 bases, with 4 bases between the two germline ends. The CDR3: CASSSLSGANVLTF. For the CDR3, the DNA is TGTGCCAGCAGCTCCCTCTCTGGGGCCAACGTCCTGACTTTC.